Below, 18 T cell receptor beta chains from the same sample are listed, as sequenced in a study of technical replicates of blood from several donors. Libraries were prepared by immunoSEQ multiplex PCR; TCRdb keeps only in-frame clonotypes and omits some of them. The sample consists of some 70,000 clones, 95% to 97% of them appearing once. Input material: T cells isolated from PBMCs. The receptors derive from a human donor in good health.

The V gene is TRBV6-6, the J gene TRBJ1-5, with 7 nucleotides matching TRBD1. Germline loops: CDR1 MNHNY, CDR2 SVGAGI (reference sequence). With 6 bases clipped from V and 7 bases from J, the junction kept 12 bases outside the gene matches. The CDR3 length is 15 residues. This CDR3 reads CASSRSRGQGQPQHF. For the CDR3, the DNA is TGTGCCAGCAGCCGCAGTAGGGGGCAGGGGCAGCCCCAGCATTTT.

The CDR3 coding sequence is TGTGCCAGCAGTTTCAACTCCTACGAGCAGTACTTC. It encodes CASSFNSYEQYF. V is TRBV6-5 and J is TRBJ2-7; D not resolved. The ends were cut back, 4 bases at V and 0 bases at J, with 4 bases in the middle. Germline V gene data show CDR1 as MNHEY and CDR2 as SVGAGI. CDR3 length equals 12 residues.

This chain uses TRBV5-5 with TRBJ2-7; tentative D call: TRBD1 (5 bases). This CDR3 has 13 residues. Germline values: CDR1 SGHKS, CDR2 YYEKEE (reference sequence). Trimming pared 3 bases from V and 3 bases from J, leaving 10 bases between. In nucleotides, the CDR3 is TGTGCCAGCAGCTGGGAAGGGGTCTACGAGCAGTACTTC. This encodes CASSWEGVYEQYF.

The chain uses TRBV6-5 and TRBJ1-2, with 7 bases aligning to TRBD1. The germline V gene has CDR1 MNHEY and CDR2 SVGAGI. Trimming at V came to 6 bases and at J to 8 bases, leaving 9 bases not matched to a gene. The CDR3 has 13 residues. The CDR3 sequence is CASSKDRFEGYTF. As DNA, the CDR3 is TGTGCCAGCAGCAAGGACAGGTTCGAAGGCTACACCTTC.

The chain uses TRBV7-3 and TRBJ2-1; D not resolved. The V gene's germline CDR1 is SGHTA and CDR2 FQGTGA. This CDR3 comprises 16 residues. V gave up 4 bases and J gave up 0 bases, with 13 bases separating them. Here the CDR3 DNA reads TGTGCCAGCAGCTACCGTCCCGGTAGCTCCTACAATGAGCAGTTCTTC. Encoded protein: CASSYRPGSSYNEQFF.

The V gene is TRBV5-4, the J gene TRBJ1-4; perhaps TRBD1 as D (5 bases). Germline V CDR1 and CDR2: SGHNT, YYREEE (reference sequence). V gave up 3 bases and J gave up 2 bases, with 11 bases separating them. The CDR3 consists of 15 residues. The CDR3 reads CASSSTVSTNEKLFF. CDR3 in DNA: TGTGCCAGCAGCTCGACAGTTTCGACTAATGAAAAACTGTTTTTT.

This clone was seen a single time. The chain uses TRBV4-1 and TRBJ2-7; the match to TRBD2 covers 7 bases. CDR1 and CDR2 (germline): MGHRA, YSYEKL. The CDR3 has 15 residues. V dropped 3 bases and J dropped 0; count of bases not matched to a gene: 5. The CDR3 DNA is TGCGCCAGCAGCCAGGCTAGCGGCAGCTCCTACGAGCAGTACTTC. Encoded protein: CASSQASGSSYEQYF.

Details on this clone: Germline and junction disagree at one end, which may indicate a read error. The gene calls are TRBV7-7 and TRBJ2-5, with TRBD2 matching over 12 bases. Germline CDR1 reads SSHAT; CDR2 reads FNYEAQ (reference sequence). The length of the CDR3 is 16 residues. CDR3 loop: CASSLGLGLAGETQYF. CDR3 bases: TGTGCTAGCAGCTTGGGCTTGGGACTAGCGGGAGAGACCCAGTACTTC.

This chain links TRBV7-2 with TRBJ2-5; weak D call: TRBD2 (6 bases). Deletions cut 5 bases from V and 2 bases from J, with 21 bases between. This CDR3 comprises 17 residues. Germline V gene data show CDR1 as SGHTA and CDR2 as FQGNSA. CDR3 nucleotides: TGTGCCAGCAGCGTCACGTCCGTCCGGGACTTTCAAGAGACCCAGTACTTC. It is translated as CASSVTSVRDFQETQYF.

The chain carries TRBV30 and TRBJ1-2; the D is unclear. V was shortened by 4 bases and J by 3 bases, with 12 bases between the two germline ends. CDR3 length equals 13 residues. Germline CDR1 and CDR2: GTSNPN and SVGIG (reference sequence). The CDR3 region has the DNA TGTGCCTGGACTCCGGGAAATTACTATGGCTACACCTTC. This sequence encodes CAWTPGNYYGYTF.

The CDR3 DNA reads as TGTGCCAGCAGCGTGGGACAGGCAAATACGGGGCCCCAGCATTTT. Translation: CASSVGQANTGPQHF. The chain uses TRBV9 and TRBJ1-5, with 8 bases identical to TRBD1. The CDR3 has 15 residues. Germline V gene data show CDR1 as SGDLS and CDR2 as YYNGEE. V lost 2 bases to trimming and J lost 9 bases; unmatched junction nucleotides: 10.

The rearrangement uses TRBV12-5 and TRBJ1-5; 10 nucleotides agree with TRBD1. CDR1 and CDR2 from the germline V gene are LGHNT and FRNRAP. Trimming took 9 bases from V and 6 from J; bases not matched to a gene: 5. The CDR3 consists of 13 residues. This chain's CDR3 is CASRGQGPQPQHF. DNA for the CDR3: TGTGCTAGCCGGGGACAGGGGCCTCAGCCCCAGCATTTT.

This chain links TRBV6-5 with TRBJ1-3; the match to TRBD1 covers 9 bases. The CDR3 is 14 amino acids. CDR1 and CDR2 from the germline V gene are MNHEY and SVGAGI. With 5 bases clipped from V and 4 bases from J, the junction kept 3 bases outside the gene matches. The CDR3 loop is CASSGQGRGNTIYF. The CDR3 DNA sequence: TGTGCCAGCAGTGGACAGGGGAGAGGAAACACCATATATTTT.

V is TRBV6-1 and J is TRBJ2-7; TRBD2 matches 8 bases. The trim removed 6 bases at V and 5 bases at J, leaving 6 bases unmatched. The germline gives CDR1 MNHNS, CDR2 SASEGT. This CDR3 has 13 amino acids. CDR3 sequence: CASRESGGDEQYF. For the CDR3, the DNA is TGTGCCAGCAGGGAGAGCGGGGGCGACGAGCAGTACTTC.

CDR3 in amino acids: CASSPSLGGNQPQHF. DNA for the CDR3: TGTGCCAGCAGTCCGTCGTTAGGGGGCAATCAGCCCCAGCATTTT. V and J are TRBV27 and TRBJ1-5; D is possibly TRBD1 (5 bases). V lost 5 bases and J lost 2, with 13 bases in between. Germline V gene sequence: CDR1 MNHEY, CDR2 SMNVEV (reference sequence). The CDR3 runs 15 residues.

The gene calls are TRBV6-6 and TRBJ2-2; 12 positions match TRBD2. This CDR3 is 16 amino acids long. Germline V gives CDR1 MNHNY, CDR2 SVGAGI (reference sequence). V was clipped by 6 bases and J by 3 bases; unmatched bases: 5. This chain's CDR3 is CASRRGLAGYTGELFF. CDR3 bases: TGTGCCAGCAGACGCGGACTAGCGGGATACACCGGGGAGCTGTTTTTT.

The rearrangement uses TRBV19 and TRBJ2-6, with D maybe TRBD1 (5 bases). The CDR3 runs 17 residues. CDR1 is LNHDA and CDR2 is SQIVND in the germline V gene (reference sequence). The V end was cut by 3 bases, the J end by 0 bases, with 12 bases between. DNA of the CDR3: TGTGCCAGTAGTATGTCAGGGTCTACCTCTGGGGCCAACGTCCTGACTTTC. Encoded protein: CASSMSGSTSGANVLTF.

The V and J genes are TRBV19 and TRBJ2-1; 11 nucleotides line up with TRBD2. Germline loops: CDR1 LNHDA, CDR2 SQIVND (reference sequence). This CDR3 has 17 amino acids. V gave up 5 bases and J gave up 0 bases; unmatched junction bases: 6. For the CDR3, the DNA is TGTGCCAGTAGTTCGGGACTAGCGGAACTCTCCTACAATGAGCAGTTCTTC. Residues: CASSSGLAELSYNEQFF.